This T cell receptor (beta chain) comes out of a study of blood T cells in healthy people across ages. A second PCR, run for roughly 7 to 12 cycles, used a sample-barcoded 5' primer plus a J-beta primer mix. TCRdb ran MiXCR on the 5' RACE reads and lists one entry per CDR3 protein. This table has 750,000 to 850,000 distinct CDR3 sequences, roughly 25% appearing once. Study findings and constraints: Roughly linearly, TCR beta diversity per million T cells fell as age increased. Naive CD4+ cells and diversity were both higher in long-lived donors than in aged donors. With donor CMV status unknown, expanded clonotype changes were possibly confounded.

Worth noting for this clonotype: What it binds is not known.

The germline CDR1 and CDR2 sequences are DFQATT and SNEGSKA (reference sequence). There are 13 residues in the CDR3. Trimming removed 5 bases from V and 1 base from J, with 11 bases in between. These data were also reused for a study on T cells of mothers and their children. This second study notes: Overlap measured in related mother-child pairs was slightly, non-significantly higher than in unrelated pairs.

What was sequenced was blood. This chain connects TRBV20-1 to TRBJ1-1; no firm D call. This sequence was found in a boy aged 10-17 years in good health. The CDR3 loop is CSAGPAGNTEAFF. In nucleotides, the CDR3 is TGCAGTGCTGGGCCGGCGGGGAACACTGAAGCTTTCTTT.